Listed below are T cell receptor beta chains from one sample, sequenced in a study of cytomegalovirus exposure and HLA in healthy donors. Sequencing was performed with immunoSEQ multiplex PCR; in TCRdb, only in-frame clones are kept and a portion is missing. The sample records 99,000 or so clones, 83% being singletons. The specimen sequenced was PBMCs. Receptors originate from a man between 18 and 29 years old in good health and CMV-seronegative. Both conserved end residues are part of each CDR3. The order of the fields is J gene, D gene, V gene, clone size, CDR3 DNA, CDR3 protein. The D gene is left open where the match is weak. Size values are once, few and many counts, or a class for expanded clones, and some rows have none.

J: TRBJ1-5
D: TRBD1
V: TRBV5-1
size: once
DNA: TGCGCCAGCAGCCCTGGGACAGGGGGATCAGAGCAGCCCCAGCATTTT
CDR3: CASSPGTGGSEQPQHF

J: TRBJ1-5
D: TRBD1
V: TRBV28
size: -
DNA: TGTGCCAGCAGTCGTCCGGGACAGGGTCCCCGGCCCCAGCATTTT
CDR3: CASSRPGQGPRPQHF

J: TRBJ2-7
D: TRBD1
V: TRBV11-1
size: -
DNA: TGTGCCAGCAGCCTAGGGACAGAAAAAGCCTACGAGCAGTACTTC
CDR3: CASSLGTEKAYEQYF

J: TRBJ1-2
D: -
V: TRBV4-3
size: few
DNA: TGCGCCAGCAGCCAAGGGGGGGTTAACTATGGCTACACCTTC
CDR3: CASSQGGVNYGYTF

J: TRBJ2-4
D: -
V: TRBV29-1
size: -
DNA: TGCAGCGTCGATCCAACAGGGGCCAAAAACATTCAGTACTTC
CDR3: CSVDPTGAKNIQYF

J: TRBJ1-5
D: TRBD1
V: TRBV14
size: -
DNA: TGTGCCAGCAGCCTTGGACAGGGGGGCAATCAGCCCCAGCATTTT
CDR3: CASSLGQGGNQPQHF

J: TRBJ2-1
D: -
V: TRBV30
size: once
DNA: TGTGCCTGGAGTTCCACTCTAGGCGGTGAGCAGTTCTTC
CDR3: CAWSSTLGGEQFF

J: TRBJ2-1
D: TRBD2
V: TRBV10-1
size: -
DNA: TGCGCCAGCAGTGAGTTCCGGGGACTAGCGGGAGAGGGTGAGCAGTTCTTC
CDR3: CASSEFRGLAGEGEQFF

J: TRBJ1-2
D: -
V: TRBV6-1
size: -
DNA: TGTGCCAGCAGTGAAACAGGCCCCTCTAACTATGGCTACACCTTC
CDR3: CASSETGPSNYGYTF

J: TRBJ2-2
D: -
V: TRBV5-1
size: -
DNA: TGCGCCAGCAGCTTGAGCGCGCCCGGGGAGCTGTTTTTT
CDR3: CASSLSAPGELFF

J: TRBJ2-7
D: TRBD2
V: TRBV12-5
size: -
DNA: TGTGCTAGTGGTCCGAGGACTAGCGGGTACTACGAGCAGTACTTC
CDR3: CASGPRTSGYYEQYF

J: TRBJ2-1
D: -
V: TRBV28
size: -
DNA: TGTGCCAGCAGTTTAGGGGACACCTACAATGAGCAGTTCTTC
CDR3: CASSLGDTYNEQFF

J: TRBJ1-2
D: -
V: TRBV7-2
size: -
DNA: TGTGCCAGCAGCTTAGTCGGCCAGGTACTAGCTGGCTACACCTTC
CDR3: CASSLVGQVLAGYTF

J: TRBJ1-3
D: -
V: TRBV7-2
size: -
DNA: TGTGCCAGCAGCTTAGGGTCCCTGGGGGGGGCTGGAAACACCATATATTTT
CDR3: CASSLGSLGGAGNTIYF

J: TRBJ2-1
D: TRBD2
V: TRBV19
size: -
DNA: TGTGCCAGTAGTATGACGGGAGGGCCGCGCAATGAGCAGTTCTTC
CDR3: CASSMTGGPRNEQFF

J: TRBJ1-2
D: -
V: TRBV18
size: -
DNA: TGTGCCAGCTCACCAGGGAGGGACTATGGCTACACCTTC
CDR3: CASSPGRDYGYTF

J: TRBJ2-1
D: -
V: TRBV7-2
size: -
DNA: TGTGCCAGCAGCTCAGGACTTAGCGGCGGTGAGCAGTTCTTC
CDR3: CASSSGLSGGEQFF

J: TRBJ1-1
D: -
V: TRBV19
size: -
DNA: TGTGCCAGTAATCGGGGCAGGGGTGAAGCTTTCTTT
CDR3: CASNRGRGEAFF

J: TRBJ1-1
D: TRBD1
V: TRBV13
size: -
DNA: TGTGCCAGCAGCACTCGGACAGGGGCCACTGAAGCTTTCTTT
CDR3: CASSTRTGATEAFF

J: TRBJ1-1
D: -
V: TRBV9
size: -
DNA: TGTGCCAGCAGCGCAACGCCAGGAATGAACACTGAAGCTTTCTTT
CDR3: CASSATPGMNTEAFF

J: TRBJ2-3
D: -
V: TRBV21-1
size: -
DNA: TGTGCCAGCAGCATCCGATTAATGGGGCTAGCGGGAGATACGCAGTATTTT
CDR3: CASSIRLMGLAGDTQYF

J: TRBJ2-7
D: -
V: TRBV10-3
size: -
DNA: TGTGCCATTGGGACACCCAGCCCCCGGGGCGAGCAGTACTTC
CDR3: CAIGTPSPRGEQYF